The 30 T cell receptor beta chains below come from one sample, sequenced in a study of blood T cell repertoires in COVID-19. The table came from immunoSEQ multiplex PCR; TCRdb's copy has only in-frame clones and leaves some out. This sample has around 200,000 clones, with approximately 83% found just once. The sequenced sample consisted of peripheral blood. The receptors originated from a woman between 40 and 50 years old with COVID-19, enrolled during active disease.

The J gene is TRBJ2-2, the V gene TRBV21-1; the table's D call of TRBD1 was not tested on the DNA. TRBV21-1 is deemed a pseudogene. This CDR3 comprises 20 residues. The CDR3 DNA follows: TGTGCCAGCAGCAAAGCGCTTTGGATCTTTGGACAGGGGGGCACCGGGGAGCTGTTTTTT. It specifies CASSKALWIFGQGGTGELFF.

The V call is TRBV7-8, the J call TRBJ1-1; D is possibly TRBD1 (5 bases). This CDR3 comprises 13 residues. The ends were cut back, 5 bases at V and 8 bases at J, with 15 bases in the middle. Germline CDR1 and CDR2: SGHVS and FQNEAQ. The CDR3 bases are TGTGCCAGCAGCCTAACTTGGACACTCGAAGCTTTCTTT. Translating it yields CASSLTWTLEAFF.

V gene TRBV5-5 combines with J gene TRBJ2-1, with 7 bases aligning to TRBD2. Germline trimming cut 5 bases from V and 0 bases from J; bases unmatched to any gene: 17. The germline gives CDR1 SGHKS, CDR2 YYEKEE (reference sequence). The CDR3 is made up of 19 amino acids. CDR3 region: CASRWWRDYPRTSYNEQFF. For the CDR3, the DNA is TGTGCCAGCAGGTGGTGGCGGGACTATCCCCGAACCTCCTACAATGAGCAGTTCTTC.

The chain employs TRBV19 and TRBJ2-3; TRBD2 is a possible D gene (5 bases). The germline V gene has CDR1 LNHDA and CDR2 SQIVND (reference sequence). The CDR3 sequence is 18 residues long. Trimming took 3 bases from V and 0 from J, leaving 19 bases between them. CDR3 region: CASSIGAFGLRSTDTQYF. DNA of the CDR3: TGTGCCAGTAGTATCGGAGCCTTCGGACTTAGGAGCACAGATACGCAGTATTTT.

This chain uses TRBV7-3 with TRBJ2-1; 8 nucleotides align to TRBD2. Germline V gene data show CDR1 as SGHTA and CDR2 as FQGTGA. With 2 bases clipped from V and 7 bases from J, the junction kept 7 bases outside the gene matches. The CDR3 loop spans 15 amino acids. The CDR3 is CASSLRLAGDNEQFF. The CDR3, as DNA: TGTGCCAGCAGCTTACGGCTAGCGGGTGATAATGAGCAGTTCTTC.

This sequence joins TRBV7-9 and TRBJ1-6; 7 bases fit TRBD1. Germline V gene lookup returns CDR1 SEHNR and CDR2 FQNEAQ (reference sequence). The CDR3 loop spans 14 amino acids. V was pared by 6 bases and J by 6 bases, with 5 bases of the junction left unmatched. CDR3 coding DNA: TGTGCCAGCAGGCTGGGACAGCGTAATTCACCCCTCCACTTT. It encodes CASRLGQRNSPLHF.

The table lists this clone with a few counts. The chain has TRBV5-4 and TRBJ2-5; 10 positions match TRBD1. The length of the CDR3 is 15 residues. V dropped 6 bases and J dropped 3; count of bases not matched to a gene: 8. Germline CDR1 and CDR2: SGHNT and YYREEE (reference sequence). For the CDR3, the DNA is TGTGCCAGCACTCCGACAGGGGGCCTCAAAGAGACCCAGTACTTC. Translating gives CASTPTGGLKETQYF.

The chain couples TRBV3-1 (or the pseudogene TRBV3-2) to TRBJ2-5, with a possible D match to TRBD2 (5 bases). The germline gives CDR1 LGHDT, CDR2 YNNKEL (reference sequence). With 0 bases removed from V and 5 bases from J, the gap between germline ends came to 10 bases. The CDR3 has 14 amino acids. CDR3 sequence reads: CASSQDFGVETQYF. CDR3 coding DNA: TGTGCCAGCAGCCAAGATTTCGGGGTGGAGACCCAGTACTTC.

V is TRBV5-4 and J is TRBJ1-2, with 8 bases aligning to TRBD1. This CDR3 spans 16 amino acids. Unmatched junction bases numbered 15, after V lost 4 bases and J lost 7 bases. From germline, CDR1 is SGHNT and CDR2 YYREEE (reference sequence). CDR3 bases: TGTGCCAGCAGCCTCTTGGGGGCAGGGGGCGCAGGTGGCTACACCTTC. As protein: CASSLLGAGGAGGYTF.

The chain has TRBV5-6 and TRBJ1-5; 8 nucleotides align to TRBD1. Germline-derived CDR1 and CDR2 are SGHDT and YYEEEE. V trimming: 4 bases; J trimming: 11 bases; junction bases outside the gene matches: 8. This CDR3 region has 13 residues. Written as DNA, the CDR3 is TGTGCCAGCAGCCCTGGGACAGGAGTATCCCAGCATTTT. Protein sequence: CASSPGTGVSQHF.

J is TRBJ1-2 and V is TRBV19; 7 positions match TRBD1. This CDR3 is built from 13 residues. Germline V gene lookup returns CDR1 LNHDA and CDR2 SQIVND (reference sequence). Germline trimming cut 3 bases from V and 4 bases from J; bases unmatched to any gene: 2. CDR3 DNA sequence: TGTGCCAGTAGTATCAGGGGGGCCTATGGCTACACCTTC. It translates to CASSIRGAYGYTF.

The chain couples TRBV28 to TRBJ2-1; 7 bases map to TRBD2. Looked up from germline, CDR1 is MDHEN and CDR2 is SYDVKM. The CDR3 is 16 residues long. V was pared by 4 bases and J by 5 bases, with 11 bases of the junction left unmatched. The CDR3 region has the DNA TGTGCCAGCAGTTCCCTGGGGCGGGGGTATAACAATGAGCAGTTCTTC. Amino acid sequence: CASSSLGRGYNNEQFF.

The chain combines TRBV5-1 with TRBJ1-1; 9 positions match TRBD1. Trimming cost V 4 bases and J 1 base; bases outside gene matches: 11. CDR3 size: 17 residues. Germline loops: CDR1 SGHRS, CDR2 YFSETQ. CDR3 sequence (DNA): TGCGCCAGCAGCCCACGGGACAGGGAGAGTTCGAACACTGAAGCTTTCTTT. This encodes CASSPRDRESSNTEAFF.

The chain combines TRBV18 with TRBJ1-2; D gene unclear. The ends were cut back, 4 bases at V and 8 bases at J, with 11 bases in the middle. CDR3 length: 12 amino acids. Germline-derived CDR1 and CDR2 are KGHSH and LQKENI. This CDR3 reads CASSRDILGYTF. The CDR3 DNA is TGTGCCAGCTCACGAGATATATTGGGCTACACCTTC.

The chain employs TRBV5-5 and TRBJ1-6; 7 bases fit TRBD1. Germline V gene data show CDR1 as SGHKS and CDR2 as YYEKEE (reference sequence). V lost 0 bases and J lost 7; bases outside the gene matches: 7. This CDR3 contains 16 residues. The CDR3 loop is CASSLGDRAQNSPLHF. CDR3 nucleotides: TGTGCCAGCAGCTTGGGAGACAGGGCACAGAATTCACCCCTCCACTTT.

The chain is built from TRBV11-1 and TRBJ2-1, with 9 bases fitting TRBD1. V lost 5 bases to trimming and J lost 12 bases; unmatched junction nucleotides: 5. The CDR3 totals 12 residues. Germline assignment: CDR1 SGHAT and CDR2 FQDESV (reference sequence). The CDR3 spells CASSIRQGGQFF. The CDR3 DNA follows: TGTGCCAGCAGCATCCGACAGGGGGGGCAGTTCTTC.

The V call is TRBV3-1 (or the pseudogene TRBV3-2), the J call TRBJ2-1, with 8 bases aligning to TRBD2. CDR1 and CDR2 from the germline V gene are LGHDT and YNNKEL (reference sequence). V was pared by 1 base and J by 5 bases, with 7 bases of the junction left unmatched. The CDR3 is 16 amino acids. The CDR3 loop reads CASSQATRGAHNEQFF. As DNA, the CDR3 is TGTGCCAGCAGCCAAGCAACGCGGGGGGCCCACAATGAGCAGTTCTTC.

As for this clone: Other DNA sequences in the same sample also yield this CDR3. This sequence joins TRBV4-2 and TRBJ1-1, with TRBD1 identical over 8 bases. Germline V gives CDR1 LGHNA, CDR2 YNFKEQ. CDR3 length equals 14 residues. Trimming at V came to 4 bases and at J to 4 bases, leaving 5 bases not matched to a gene. The CDR3: CASSLATGGTEAFF. The DNA of the CDR3 is TGTGCCAGCAGCCTAGCAACAGGGGGCACTGAAGCTTTCTTT.

This chain uses TRBV6-4 with TRBJ2-3, with TRBD1 identical over 12 bases. The V segment lost 2 bases and the J segment 6 bases; nucleotides outside the gene matches: 0. This CDR3 comprises 14 residues. CDR1 is MRHNA and CDR2 is SNTAGT in the germline V gene. The CDR3 spells CASSDGTGGDTQYF. CDR3 nucleotide sequence: TGTGCCAGCAGTGACGGGACAGGGGGCGATACGCAGTATTTT.

V usage is TRBV3-1 (or the pseudogene TRBV3-2) and J usage is TRBJ2-3, with 8 bases fitting TRBD2. The CDR3 loop spans 18 amino acids. J gave up 2 bases and V 4 bases, and 14 bases lay outside the gene matches. The V gene's germline CDR1 is LGHDT and CDR2 YNNKEL (reference sequence). CDR3 amino acids: CASSRRMRGGGITDTQYF. In DNA form, the CDR3 reads TGTGCCAGCAGCCGCCGGATGAGGGGCGGGGGGATCACAGATACGCAGTATTTT.

CDR3 protein: CSALTSGRSNEQFF. CDR3 in DNA: TGCAGCGCCTTGACTAGCGGGAGGTCCAATGAGCAGTTCTTC. J is TRBJ2-1 and V is TRBV29-1; TRBD2 agrees at 13 bases. V shed 7 bases, J shed 6 bases, and the junction held 6 bases outside the gene matches. This CDR3 contains 14 residues. Germline V gene sequence: CDR1 SQVTM, CDR2 ANQGSEA.

This clone was recorded only once. This rearrangement joins TRBV9 to TRBJ1-4; tentative D call: TRBD1 (5 bases). This CDR3 contains 15 residues. Germline CDR1 reads SGDLS; CDR2 reads YYNGEE. V lost 0 bases to trimming and J lost 5 bases, with 11 bases between them. DNA of the CDR3: TGTGCCAGCAGCGTAGGGGGCAGATTAAATGAAAAACTGTTTTTT. This encodes CASSVGGRLNEKLFF.

V is TRBV5-4 and J is TRBJ2-5, with 10 bases lining up with TRBD2. Germline loops: CDR1 SGHNT, CDR2 YYREEE (reference sequence). With V trimmed by 0 bases and J by 5 bases, 7 bases remained unmatched. The CDR3 contains 16 residues. CDR3 coding DNA: TGTGCCAGCAGCTTGGTCCAGCGGGGGGGCCGGGAGACCCAGTACTTC. It translates to CASSLVQRGGRETQYF.

The rearrangement links TRBV9 to TRBJ1-1; D unresolved. The CDR3 runs 15 residues. Between the trimmed V and J ends, which lost 0 bases and 2 bases, there was a span of 11 bases. Germline values: CDR1 SGDLS, CDR2 YYNGEE. DNA for the CDR3: TGTGCCAGCAGCGTAGAGCTGAATGTTAACACTGAAGCTTTCTTT. Amino acids: CASSVELNVNTEAFF.

The rearrangement uses TRBV27 and TRBJ1-2; D remains ambiguous. Germline CDR1 and CDR2: MNHEY and SMNVEV (reference sequence). This CDR3 is 13 amino acids long. Trimming stripped 5 bases from V and 4 bases from J, with 11 bases between. The chain's CDR3 is CASSIARSYGYTF. The CDR3 DNA sequence: TGTGCCAGCAGTATCGCACGGAGCTATGGCTACACCTTC.

The rearrangement joins TRBV6-5 to TRBJ1-2, with D unclear. The CDR3 extends over 15 amino acids. Trimming stripped 7 bases from V and 4 bases from J, with 19 bases between. The germline V gene has CDR1 MNHEY and CDR2 SVGAGI. The CDR3 sequence: CASTISRGSLYGYTF. CDR3 in DNA: TGTGCCAGCACTATAAGTCGGGGTTCCCTCTATGGCTACACCTTC.

The V call is TRBV5-1, the J call TRBJ2-7; 9 positions agree with TRBD1. CDR1 is SGHRS, CDR2 YFSETQ, per germline. V trimming: 4 bases; J trimming: 6 bases; junction bases outside the gene matches: 11. There are 15 residues in the CDR3. As DNA, the CDR3 is TGCGCCAGCAGCCCGAGGCAGGACAGGGGAGTCGAGCAGTACTTC. Translated, it gives CASSPRQDRGVEQYF.

The V gene is TRBV29-1, the J gene TRBJ2-2; TRBD1 aligns across 7 bases. CDR1 is SQVTM and CDR2 is ANQGSEA in the germline V gene. This CDR3 has 18 residues. Unmatched junction bases numbered 20, after V lost 5 bases and J lost 5 bases. The CDR3 nucleotides read TGCAGCGTTATACGACAGGGTAGAGAGGAACAGTGGACCGGGGAGCTGTTTTTT. Encoded protein: CSVIRQGREEQWTGELFF.

The chain links TRBV9 to TRBJ2-1; possibly TRBD2 for D (7 bases). From germline, CDR1 is SGDLS and CDR2 YYNGEE. The CDR3 is made up of 15 amino acids. V lost 0 bases and J 10 bases, leaving 17 bases between the germline ends. The CDR3 loop reads CASSVGGGPIEEQFF. CDR3 sequence (DNA): TGTGCCAGCAGCGTAGGCGGGGGCCCAATCGAGGAGCAGTTCTTC.

This clone has a count of ten or more. Other DNA sequences in the sample encode the same CDR3. The chain employs TRBV5-1 and TRBJ1-5; maybe TRBD1 (5 bases). The CDR3 is 14 residues long. V gave up 4 bases and J gave up 3 bases, with 11 bases separating them. Germline CDR1 SGHRS, CDR2 YFSETQ. CDR3 nucleotide sequence: TGCGCCAGCAGCCCCACAGGAAACAATCAGCCCCAGCATTTT. Protein product: CASSPTGNNQPQHF. Variable domain in full (rest from reference TRBV5-1 and TRBJ1-5): KAGVTQTPRYLIKTRGQQVTLSCSPISGHRSVSWYQQTPGQGLQFLFEYFSETQRNKGNFPGRFSGRQFSNSRSEMNVSTLELGDSALYLCASSPTGNNQPQHFGDGTRLSIL.